This T cell receptor (beta chain) was profiled in a study of blood T cell repertoires in COVID-19. About the research overall: Sample material is recorded as cDNA or gDNA derived from T cells, B-cell-depleted T cells, or PBMCs.

This table comes from immunoSEQ multiplex PCR, and its TCRdb copy is limited to in-frame clones, with some not included. The sample contains about 270,000 clones, approximately 83% of which appear only once. Germline loops: CDR1 LNHDA, CDR2 SQIVND (reference sequence). This CDR3 has 14 residues. V was cut by 5 bases and J by 5 bases, with 10 bases left in between. Source material: peripheral blood. This TCR derives from a woman aged 70-85 years with acute or convalescent COVID-19. The chain combines TRBV19 with TRBJ1-6; D is undetermined. CDR3 protein: CASSRGYNNSPLHF. In DNA, the CDR3 is TGTGCCAGTAGTCGGGGTTATAATAATTCACCCCTCCACTTT.